This T cell receptor (beta chain) was retrieved from a study of regulatory T cells in long-lasting Graves disease. The time point was: newly diagnosed GD, antithyroid drugs for less than 3 months. Extracted PBMC RNA gave rise to the TCR library. Library construction for TCR beta used iRepertoire HTBI primers and Arm-PCR of CDR3 regions. TCRdb re-called the multiplex PCR reads with MiXCR, one entry per CDR3 protein. The table shows 450,000 to 650,000 distinct CDR3 sequences, with 16% occurring only once. This clonotype has ten or more counts. This CDR3 region has 14 residues. Germline V gene lookup returns CDR1 SQVTM and CDR2 ANQGSEA. Trimming cost V 6 bases and J 0 bases, with 12 bases left between them. This sample was shared with a second study, whose subject was T cells in Graves' hyperthyroidism and ophthalmopathy. In that study: Diagnosing involved the use of clinical symptoms, serum thyroxine and TRAb, thyroid ultrasound and orbital computed tomography. HTBI primers were used for first-round RT-PCR of the TCR CDR3.

The sample here was peripheral blood mononuclear cells (PBMCs), taken at new diagnosis, from a patient treated with antithyroid drugs. This TCR was recovered from a woman aged 35-60 years with Graves disease. The chain uses TRBV29-1 and TRBJ1-5; no reliable D call. CDR3 sequence (DNA): TGCAGCGTGGCGACGGAATATAGCAATCAGCCCCAGCATTTT. It translates to CSVATEYSNQPQHF. The complete variable domain, with remaining parts taken from reference TRBV29-1 and TRBJ1-5, reads SAVISQKPSRDICQRGTSLTIQCQVDSQVTMMFWYRQQPGQSLTLIATANQGSEATYESGFVIDKFPISRPNLTFSTLTVSNMSPEDSSIYLCSVATEYSNQPQHFGDGTRLSIL.